One sample yielded the 18 T cell receptor beta chains listed below, sequenced in a study of STAT5B mutations in CD4+ large granular lymphocyte leukemia. Clones were sequenced by immunoSEQ multiplex PCR, and TCRdb holds only the in-frame ones, with some missing. This sample carries about 20,000 clones, over 70% of them seen once, and the ten largest clones take roughly 0.4%. Sequenced sample: CD4+ T cells from blood buffy coats. All receptors derive from a human donor in good health.

In its sample, this clone was seen once. V usage is TRBV6-5 and J usage is TRBJ1-3; D is perhaps TRBD1 (5 bases). The germline V and J ends were trimmed by 5 bases and 4 bases, with 9 bases remaining between them. The CDR3 is 13 residues long. The germline V gene has CDR1 MNHEY and CDR2 SVGAGI. CDR3 in DNA: TGTGCCAGCAGTCGGGGGGAAGGAAACACCATATATTTT. Amino acids: CASSRGEGNTIYF.

The rearrangement links TRBV7-2 to TRBJ2-7, with 10 bases fitting TRBD2. V shed 9 bases, J shed 9 bases, and the junction held 8 bases outside the gene matches. Germline V gives CDR1 SGHTA, CDR2 FQGNSA. This CDR3 contains 12 residues. The CDR3, as DNA: TGTGCCAGTAGCGGGGGGTCCTGGGGGCAGTACTTC. This codes for CASSGGSWGQYF.

The chain uses TRBV15 and TRBJ2-5; TRBD1 agrees at 9 bases. Germline-derived CDR1 and CDR2 are LNHNV and YYDKDF (reference sequence). This CDR3 contains 14 residues. J lost 5 bases, V lost 3 bases, and 4 bases had no gene match. This chain's CDR3 is CATSRGQGRETQYF. The CDR3 region has the DNA TGTGCCACCAGCAGGGGACAGGGACGCGAGACCCAGTACTTC.

This clone showed up just a few times. V is TRBV4-3 and J is TRBJ2-7; 7 bases map to TRBD2. Trimming cost V 4 bases and J 3 bases; bases outside gene matches: 6. This CDR3 is 14 amino acids long. The germline CDR1 and CDR2 sequences are LGHNA and YSLEER. The CDR3 protein is CASSLGGSGYEQYF. CDR3 DNA: TGCGCCAGCAGCCTGGGCGGGAGCGGCTACGAGCAGTACTTC.

CDR3 loop: CASSLGGLSNTEAFF. DNA for the CDR3: TGTGCCAGCAGTTTAGGGGGGCTCAGTAACACTGAAGCTTTCTTT. This chain connects TRBV28 to TRBJ1-1; maybe TRBD1 (6 bases). V lost 2 bases and J 2 bases, leaving 12 bases between the germline ends. CDR3 size: 15 residues. The germline CDR1 and CDR2 sequences are MDHEN and SYDVKM.

V usage is TRBV28 and J usage is TRBJ1-2, with D possibly being TRBD1 (5 bases). CDR1 and CDR2 from the germline V gene are MDHEN and SYDVKM. V gave up 3 bases and J gave up 8 bases, with 13 bases separating them. CDR3 size: 13 residues. For the CDR3, the DNA is TGTGCCAGCAGTTTTGTAGGCCCAGGGGGCTACACCTTC. This codes for CASSFVGPGGYTF.

The chain is built from TRBV28 and TRBJ1-2; possible D gene TRBD1, 5 bases. Trimming shortened V by 6 bases and J by 2 bases, and 13 bases separated the two germline ends. Germline CDR1 reads MDHEN; CDR2 reads SYDVKM. The CDR3 contains 14 residues. The CDR3 nucleotides are TGTGCCAGCAGAGGCGGGGGAGCCAACTATGGCTACACCTTC. It yields the protein CASRGGGANYGYTF.

The CDR3 is CASRHGQQEQYF. DNA for the CDR3: TGTGCCAGCAGACACGGACAGCAGGAGCAGTACTTC. V and J are TRBV28 and TRBJ2-7, with D perhaps TRBD1 (6 bases). Per the germline V gene, CDR1 is MDHEN and CDR2 is SYDVKM. Trimming took 6 bases from V and 7 from J, leaving 13 bases between them. The CDR3 length is 12 residues.

The rearrangement links TRBV28 to TRBJ2-1; 9 bases are shared with TRBD1. CDR1 is MDHEN, CDR2 SYDVKM, per germline. This CDR3 is built from 16 residues. The trim removed 3 bases at V and 4 bases at J, leaving 7 bases unmatched. The CDR3 region is CASSFPRDRAYNEQFF. CDR3 DNA: TGTGCCAGCAGTTTCCCCCGGGACAGGGCATACAATGAGCAGTTCTTC.

In its sample, this clone was seen once. The chain joins TRBV7-2 to TRBJ2-7; D not certain. This CDR3 has 11 amino acids. V was cut by 5 bases and J by 3 bases, with 5 bases left in between. Germline V lookup: CDR1 SGHTA, CDR2 FQGNSA. DNA of the CDR3: TGTGCCAGCAGCATTAACTACGAGCAGTACTTC. The encoded protein is CASSINYEQYF.

The V gene is TRBV19, the J gene TRBJ1-2; 7 positions match TRBD1. The CDR3 loop spans 14 amino acids. Unmatched junction bases numbered 7, after V lost 5 bases and J lost 4 bases. Germline V gives CDR1 LNHDA, CDR2 SQIVND (reference sequence). The CDR3 region has the DNA TGTGCCAGTAGTGCCAGGGGGGGAATCTATGGCTACACCTTC. Translated, it gives CASSARGGIYGYTF.

V gene TRBV19 combines with J gene TRBJ1-5; the match to TRBD1 covers 8 bases. Per the germline V gene, CDR1 is LNHDA and CDR2 is SQIVND (reference sequence). V trimming: 5 bases; J trimming: 5 bases; junction bases outside the gene matches: 8. There are 15 residues in the CDR3. This CDR3 reads CASSLSDREHQPQHF. The CDR3 nucleotides are TGTGCCAGTAGTTTATCGGACAGGGAACATCAGCCCCAGCATTTT.

This clone was recorded a few times. This sequence joins TRBV6-1 and TRBJ1-6; 9 bases fit TRBD1. The junction had 5 bases not matched to a gene; V was cut back by 7 bases and J by 4 bases. This CDR3 is built from 15 residues. The germline CDR1 and CDR2 sequences are MNHNS and SASEGT. The CDR3 region is CASIRTGAYNSPLHF. CDR3 DNA sequence: TGTGCCAGCATCAGGACAGGGGCGTATAATTCACCCCTCCACTTT.

The V gene is TRBV19, the J gene TRBJ2-1, with 13 bases lining up with TRBD2. The V segment lost 5 bases and the J segment 4 bases; nucleotides outside the gene matches: 14. The CDR3 covers 19 residues. CDR1 and CDR2 (germline): LNHDA, SQIVND (reference sequence). The CDR3 DNA is TGTGCCAGTAGTCCAAGGACTAGCGGGGGTAGGAACCTTTACAATGAGCAGTTCTTC. It yields the protein CASSPRTSGGRNLYNEQFF. Using reference TRBV19 and TRBJ2-1 for the parts outside the CDR3, the full variable domain is DGGITQSPKYLFRKEGQNVTLSCEQNLNHDAMYWYRQDPGQGLRLIYYSQIVNDFQKGDIAEGYSVSREKKESFPLTVTSAQKNPTAFYLCASSPRTSGGRNLYNEQFFGPGTRLTVL.

V gene TRBV28 combines with J gene TRBJ2-7; D may be TRBD1 (6 bases). Germline lookup yields CDR1 MDHEN and CDR2 SYDVKM. V was clipped by 4 bases and J by 3 bases, with 19 bases between them. The CDR3 is 16 amino acids. The CDR3 DNA follows: TGTGCCAGCAGTTCCCCAAGGGCAGGGGAAAACTACGAGCAGTACTTC. It codes for CASSSPRAGENYEQYF.

This clone was counted a few times. The V and J genes are TRBV19 and TRBJ2-2; D perhaps matches TRBD1 (6 bases). The CDR3 contains 14 residues. Germline V gene lookup returns CDR1 LNHDA and CDR2 SQIVND (reference sequence). The germline V and J ends were trimmed by 7 bases and 4 bases, with 13 bases remaining between them. CDR3 residues: CASIRTAGTGELFF. CDR3 nucleotides: TGTGCCAGTATTCGGACAGCTGGCACCGGGGAGCTGTTTTTT.

This clone has only one observation. This chain uses TRBV28 with TRBJ2-2; 7 bases are shared with TRBD2. CDR1 is MDHEN and CDR2 is SYDVKM in the germline V gene. The J segment lost 6 bases and the V segment lost 6 bases, leaving 7 bases of the junction unmatched. This CDR3 region has 14 residues. As DNA, the CDR3 is TGTGCCAGCAGACCCGGGGGGAAGGCCGGGGAGCTGTTTTTT. Translation gives CASRPGGKAGELFF.

The chain joins TRBV7-3 to TRBJ1-6; D remains ambiguous. CDR3 length equals 14 residues. V lost 5 bases, J lost 4 bases, and 9 bases lay in between. Germline V lookup: CDR1 SGHTA, CDR2 FQGTGA. The CDR3 nucleotides read TGTGCCAGCAGCGCCGGGGTTTATAATTCACCCCTCCACTTT. Translating it yields CASSAGVYNSPLHF.